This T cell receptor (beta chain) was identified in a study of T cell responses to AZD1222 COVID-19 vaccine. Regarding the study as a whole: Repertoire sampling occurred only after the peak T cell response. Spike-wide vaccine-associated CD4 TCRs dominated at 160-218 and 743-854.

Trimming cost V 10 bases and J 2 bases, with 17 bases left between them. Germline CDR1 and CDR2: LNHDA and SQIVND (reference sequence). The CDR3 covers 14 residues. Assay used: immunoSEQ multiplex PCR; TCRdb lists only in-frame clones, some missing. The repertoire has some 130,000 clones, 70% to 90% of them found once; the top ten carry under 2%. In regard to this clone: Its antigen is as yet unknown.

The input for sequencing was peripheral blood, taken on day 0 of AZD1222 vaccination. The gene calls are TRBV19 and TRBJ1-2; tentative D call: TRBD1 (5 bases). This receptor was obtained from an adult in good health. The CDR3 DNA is TGTGCCACCACAGTGGGAGGGACGAACTATGGCTACACCTTC. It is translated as CATTVGGTNYGYTF.